This section outlines one T cell receptor (beta chain) sequence together with its context. As handled by the study authors: Reference gene primer amplification gave nucleated cell count estimates. The data were produced by immunoSEQ multiplex PCR, yet TCRdb's version contains in-frame clones alone and is incomplete. V, J and clone size were drawn from that table, and D and trimming were deduced from the DNA. The sample records fewer than 300,000 clones, more than 70% being singletons. These data are taken from a study of blood T cell repertoires in COVID-19. The sequence came from a woman aged 50 to 60 with acute or convalescent COVID-19. The specimen was peripheral blood.

This CDR3 is CASSSREETYEQYF. CDR3 sequence (DNA): TGTGCCAGCAGCTCAAGGGAGGAGACCTACGAGCAGTACTTC. The chain recombines TRBV7-8 with TRBJ2-7; tentatively, D is TRBD2 (6 bases). Trimming pared 4 bases from V and 2 bases from J, leaving 12 bases between. The length of the CDR3 is 14 residues. Germline V gene data show CDR1 as SGHVS and CDR2 as FQNEAQ. The full variable domain, completed using reference TRBV7-8 and TRBJ2-7, is GAGVSQSPRYKVAKRGQDVALRCDPISGHVSLFWYQQALGQGPEFLTYFQNEAQLDKSGLPSDRFFAERPEGSVSTLKIQRTQQEDSAVYLCASSSREETYEQYFGPGTRLTVT.